This T cell receptor beta chain came from a study of blood T cell repertoires in COVID-19. Study as a whole: PBMCs, B-cell-depleted T cells, or T cells provided the cDNA or gDNA that made up the material.

The CDR3 extends over 13 amino acids. V dropped 3 bases and J dropped 2 bases, with 5 bases sitting between them. Per germline, CDR1 LNHDA and CDR2 SQIVND (reference sequence). Profiling relied on immunoSEQ multiplex PCR, and the TCRdb table lists in-frame clones only, not all of them. The sample lists approximately 200,000 clones, 75% to 90% occurring once. Individuals drawn from around 25 US areas were about 18 to 95 years old. Participants' reported clinical history set cohort assignment. Two negative PCRs, clearance, or symptom resolution had been documented for recovered Cohort 3 donors. The sample comprised PBMCs or T cells enriched from blood (not recorded which). The clonotype comes from a man aged 30 to 39 who had recovered from COVID-19. The chain combines TRBV19 with TRBJ2-1; D is unclear. DNA for the CDR3: TGTGCCAGTAGTATTGGAGCCTACAATGAGCAGTTCTTC. Translation: CASSIGAYNEQFF.